This T cell receptor (beta chain) was obtained from a study of blood T cells in healthy people across ages. Looking at the study overall: Per two T cells, about one barcoded beta molecule was captured through template switching.

Note on this clonotype: Antigen: not known.

Regarding the study as a whole: The authors considered diversity estimates from one million T cells to be underestimates. More naive CD4+ cells and higher diversity marked long-lived donors relative to aged donors. A strong correlation was seen between TCR beta diversity and naive T cell percentage.

There are 16 residues in the CDR3. The V segment lost 6 bases and the J segment 4 bases; nucleotides outside the gene matches: 10. A J-beta primer mix and a sample-barcoded 5' primer were used in a second PCR of roughly 6 to 12 cycles. TCRdb processed the 5' RACE reads anew with MiXCR; each CDR3 protein has one entry. The table lists approximately 1.5 million distinct CDR3 sequences, about 35% of them singletons. The sample consisted of blood. V gene TRBV12-3 or TRBV12-4 combines with J gene TRBJ2-1; 9 bases align to TRBD1. This TCR was sampled from a woman between 25 and 40 years old in good health. CDR3 protein: CASSLFGTGFYNEQFF. As DNA, the CDR3 is TGTGCCAGCAGCCTCTTTGGGACAGGGTTTTACAATGAGCAGTTCTTC.